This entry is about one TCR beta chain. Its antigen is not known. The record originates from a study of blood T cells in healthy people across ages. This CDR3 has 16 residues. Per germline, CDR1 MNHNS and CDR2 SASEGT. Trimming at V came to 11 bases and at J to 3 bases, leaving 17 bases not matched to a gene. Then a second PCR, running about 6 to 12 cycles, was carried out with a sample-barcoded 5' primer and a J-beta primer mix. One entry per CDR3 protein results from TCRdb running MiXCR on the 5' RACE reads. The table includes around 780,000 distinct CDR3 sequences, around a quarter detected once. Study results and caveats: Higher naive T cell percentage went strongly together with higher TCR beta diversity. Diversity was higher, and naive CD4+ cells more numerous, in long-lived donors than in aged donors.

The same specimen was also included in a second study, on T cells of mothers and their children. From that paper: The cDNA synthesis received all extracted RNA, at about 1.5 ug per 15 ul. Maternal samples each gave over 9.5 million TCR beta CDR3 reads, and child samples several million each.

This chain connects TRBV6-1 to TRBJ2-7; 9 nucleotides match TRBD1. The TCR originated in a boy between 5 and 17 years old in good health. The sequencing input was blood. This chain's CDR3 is CASKRGVLDRGYEQYF. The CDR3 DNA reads TGTGCCTCCAAGAGGGGCGTTCTGGACAGGGGCTACGAGCAGTACTTC.